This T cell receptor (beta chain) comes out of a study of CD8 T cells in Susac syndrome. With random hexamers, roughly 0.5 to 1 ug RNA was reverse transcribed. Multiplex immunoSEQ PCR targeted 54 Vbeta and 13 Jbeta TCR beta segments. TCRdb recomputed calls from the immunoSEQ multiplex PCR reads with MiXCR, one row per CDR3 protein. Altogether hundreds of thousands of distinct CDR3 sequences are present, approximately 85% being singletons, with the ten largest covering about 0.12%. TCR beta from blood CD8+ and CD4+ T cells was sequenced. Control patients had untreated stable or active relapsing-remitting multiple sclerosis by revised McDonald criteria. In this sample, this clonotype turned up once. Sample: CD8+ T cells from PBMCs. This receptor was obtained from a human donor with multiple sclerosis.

CDR3 residues: CASSQVGTGSSYEQYF. The DNA of the CDR3 is TGCGCCAGCAGCCAGGTCGGGACAGGCAGCTCCTACGAGCAGTACTTC. The V gene is TRBV4-1, the J gene TRBJ2-7; TRBD1 matches at 8 bases. The germline V gene encodes CDR1 MGHRA and CDR2 YSYEKL. The CDR3 loop spans 16 amino acids. The V segment lost 3 bases and the J segment 0 bases; nucleotides outside the gene matches: 7.